This TCR beta chain was found in a study of T cell repertoires in cytomegalovirus infection. On this clonotype itself: What it binds is unknown.

TCRdb itself ran the reads through MiXCR, one entry per CDR3 protein. In the table there are hundreds of thousands of distinct CDR3 sequences, 33% of which are singletons. The sequenced sample was cultured PBMCs, obtained from culture after CMV antigen stimulation. The sequence derives from a human donor in good health (CMV status not recorded). Some clones in this sample may be carry-over from other donors' samples.

The CDR3 sequence is CASSISPGGAWAPLHF. CDR3 nucleotide sequence: TGTGCCAGTAGTATAAGCCCGGGGGGGGCTTGGGCACCCCTCCACTTT. V usage is TRBV19 and J usage is TRBJ1-6; the D gene is possibly TRBD1 (6 bases). Germline V CDR1 and CDR2: LNHDA, SQIVND (reference sequence). This CDR3 has 16 amino acids. Trimming shortened V by 2 bases and J by 11 bases, and 19 bases separated the two germline ends.